Listed below are T cell receptor beta chains from one sample, sequenced in a study of T cell repertoires in cytomegalovirus infection. Antigen specificity for these receptors is unknown. Each CDR3 protein gets one entry after TCRdb re-called the reads with MiXCR. Of about 700,000 distinct CDR3 sequences listed, roughly 30% are singletons. The starting material was cultured PBMCs, obtained from culture after CMV antigen stimulation. These TCRs come from a human donor in good health (CMV status not recorded). Some clones in this sample may be carry-over from other donors' samples. Both conserved end residues are part of each CDR3. Fields, in order: clone size, D gene, J gene, V gene, CDR3 DNA, CDR3 protein. A D gene is named only where the DNA matches it firmly. Size is stated for part of the rows, as once, few or many counts, or as a class when the clone is expanded.

.,.,TRBJ2-5,TRBV7-4,TGTGCCAGCAGCCGAGTAAACCTGGGGGCCCAGTACTTC,CASSRVNLGAQYF
.,.,TRBJ1-2,TRBV9,TGTGCCAGCAGCAGACAGACTAACTATGGCTACACCTTC,CASSRQTNYGYTF
few,.,TRBJ1-5,TRBV11-2,TGTGCCAGCAGCTTAGAGGGGCATTACAATCAGCCCCAGCATTTT,CASSLEGHYNQPQHF
.,.,TRBJ2-5,TRBV10-3,TGTGCCAGCAATAGGGACGGGGGAAAGACCCAGTACTTC,CASNRDGGKTQYF
.,.,TRBJ1-6,TRBV7-9,TGTGCCAGCAGCCCATCAACAGGGAGTAATTCACCCCTCCACTTT,CASSPSTGSNSPLHF
.,TRBD1,TRBJ1-1,TRBV6-5,TGTGCCAGCAGTTACGGTGTCAGGGGGGACACTGAAGCTTTCTTT,CASSYGVRGDTEAFF
.,.,TRBJ1-2,TRBV28,TGTGCCAGCAGTTCCCCGGCGTACGGTCGTGGCTACACCTTC,CASSSPAYGRGYTF
many,.,TRBJ1-4,TRBV7-2,TGTGCCAGCAGCTTAGGGGACGGGGGTAATGAAAAACTGTTTTTT,CASSLGDGGNEKLFF
.,.,TRBJ2-7,TRBV11-2,TGTGCCAGCAGGGGAGTGACAGGTTCCGGCGAGCAGTACTTC,CASRGVTGSGEQYF
.,.,TRBJ2-7,TRBV2,TGTGCCAGCAGTAAGGGTAGGGGCGGACCCCACCCCTACGAGCAGTACTTC,CASSKGRGGPHPYEQYF
.,.,TRBJ1-4,TRBV7-2,TGTGCCAGCAGCATACAGGCGGGGACTAATGAAAAACTGTTTTTT,CASSIQAGTNEKLFF
.,.,TRBJ1-1,TRBV12-3/TRBV12-4,TGTGCCAGCAGTTTTCGAGGGCTTAGGACGGCTTTCTTT,CASSFRGLRTAFF
.,TRBD2,TRBJ2-1,TRBV10-3,TGTGCCATCAGTGAGCCTAGCGGGAGGGCCGCGATTGAGCAGTTCTTC,CAISEPSGRAAIEQFF
many,.,TRBJ1-5,TRBV12-3/TRBV12-4,TGTGCCAGCAGTGGGGGGTTGGGTAATCAGCCCCAGCATTTT,CASSGGLGNQPQHF
.,.,TRBJ2-3,TRBV7-4,TGTGCCAGCAGCCGTTCCGGGAGCTCGGATACGCAGTATTTT,CASSRSGSSDTQYF
.,.,TRBJ2-2,TRBV5-1,TGCGCCAGCAGCTCTGGATTGTCCGGGGAGCTGTTTTTT,CASSSGLSGELFF
many,.,TRBJ2-3,TRBV7-8,TGTGCCAGCAGCTACCAGGGGGGGGGCGCAGATACGCAGTATTTT,CASSYQGGGADTQYF
once,TRBD2,TRBJ2-7,TRBV3-1,TGTGCCAGCAGCCAAAGTGGAGCGGGAGGCGGCGAGCAGTACTTC,CASSQSGAGGGEQYF
.,.,TRBJ2-7,TRBV2,TGTGCCAGCAGTGCGAAACAGGGTTCCTACGAGCAGTACTTC,CASSAKQGSYEQYF
few,TRBD2,TRBJ2-3,TRBV6-1,TGTGCCAGCACCCCGCGGGGGGGAACCACAGATACGCAGTATTTT,CASTPRGGTTDTQYF
.,.,TRBJ2-2,TRBV19,TGTGCCAGTAGAGATCTCTCCGGGGAGCTGTTTTTT,CASRDLSGELFF
once,TRBD2,TRBJ2-7,TRBV5-6,TGTGCCAGCAGCTGGGGACGACTAGCGGGCTACGAGCAGTACTTC,CASSWGRLAGYEQYF
many,TRBD2,TRBJ2-1,TRBV7-2,TGTGCCAGCAGCTACCGGGGGGGCAGGGCCTTTGAGCAGTTCTTC,CASSYRGGRAFEQFF
.,.,TRBJ2-4,TRBV2,TGTGCCAGCAGTCGGACTGAAAACATTCAGTACTTC,CASSRTENIQYF
few,.,TRBJ2-1,TRBV19,TGTGCCAGTAGTAGTGGGAACTACAATGAGCAGTTCTTC,CASSSGNYNEQFF
.,.,TRBJ1-4,TRBV5-1,TGCGCCAGCAGCTTGCGTGGACGGTGGGAAAAACTGTTTTTT,CASSLRGRWEKLFF
.,.,TRBJ1-1,TRBV28,TGTGCCAGCAGTCAAGGACGCTCTGGGATGAACACTGAAGCTTTCTTT,CASSQGRSGMNTEAFF
.,TRBD1,TRBJ1-2,TRBV4-1,TGCGCCAGCAGCCAAGATCTTAACAGGGGCGATGGCTACACCTTC,CASSQDLNRGDGYTF
many,TRBD1,TRBJ1-1,TRBV7-2,TGTGCCAGCAGCTTCGCCGGGACAGGGGCCACTGAAGCTTTCTTT,CASSFAGTGATEAFF
once,.,TRBJ2-3,TRBV6-1,TGTGCCAGCAGTGAGACCCCGGGACACCCGAGGAGCACAGATACGCAGTATTTT,CASSETPGHPRSTDTQYF
many,.,TRBJ1-1,TRBV7-2,TGTGCCAGCAGCTTAGTAATAGGGCAAGCGGACACTGAAGCTTTCTTT,CASSLVIGQADTEAFF
many,.,TRBJ1-6,TRBV7-2,TGTGCCAGCAGCCCCGATTGGGGCTCAAATTCACCCCTCCACTTT,CASSPDWGSNSPLHF
.,TRBD2,TRBJ2-7,TRBV7-6,TGTGCCAGCAGCGGGACTAGGGGTGAGCAGTACTTC,CASSGTRGEQYF
few,.,TRBJ2-3,TRBV19,TGTGCCAGTAGTCGGGACCTCGAGGCAGATACGCAGTATTTT,CASSRDLEADTQYF
few,.,TRBJ2-7,TRBV12-3/TRBV12-4,TGTGCCAGCAGTCTGACAGCGTCGGGCGAGCAGTACTTC,CASSLTASGEQYF
few,TRBD2,TRBJ2-7,TRBV12-5,TGTGCTAGTGGTTTGGTCCCTAGCGGGAGGACCAATTACGAGCAGTACTTC,CASGLVPSGRTNYEQYF
few,.,TRBJ2-7,TRBV6-1,TGTGCCAGCAGTGTACGGGACTGGAGCTACGAGCAGTACTTC,CASSVRDWSYEQYF
few,TRBD1,TRBJ1-5,TRBV23-1,TGCGCCAGCAGCCGTACAACCGCGGACAGGGGAAATCAGCCCCAGCATTTT,CASSRTTADRGNQPQHF
.,.,TRBJ1-5,TRBV6-5,TGTGCCAGCAGTCCCCGCCTGGACGGCAATCAGCCCCAGCATTTT,CASSPRLDGNQPQHF
few,TRBD1,TRBJ1-2,TRBV7-2,TGTGCCAGCAGCACAAGGGACAGGGGCTATGGCTACACCTTC,CASSTRDRGYGYTF